The following is a TCR beta chain sequence with its context. Trimming removed 1 base at V and 1 base at J, with 5 bases between. CDR3 size: 15 residues. Per germline, CDR1 LGHDT and CDR2 YNNKEL (reference sequence). TCRdb analysed the 5' RACE reads with MiXCR anew, one entry per CDR3 protein. Of 450,000 to 500,000 distinct CDR3 sequences listed, 13% to 15% are singletons. This record comes from a study of identical twins. These data also featured in a second study, about yellow fever vaccine responses in identical twins.

The sequence was collected from a woman under 30 in good health. The sequenced sample consisted of CD4+ T cells sorted from blood. This sequence joins TRBV3-1 and TRBJ2-6; D remains ambiguous. The DNA for the CDR3 is TGTGCCAGCAGCCAAGCCGGGTCTGGGGCCAACGTCCTGACTTTC. This gives the protein CASSQAGSGANVLTF. Filled out from reference TRBV3-1 and TRBJ2-6, the complete variable domain reads DTAVSQTPKYLVTQMGNDKSIKCEQNLGHDTMYWYKQDSKKFLKIMFSYNNKELIINETVPNRFSPKSPDKAHLNLHINSLELGDSAVYFCASSQAGSGANVLTFGAGSRLTVL.